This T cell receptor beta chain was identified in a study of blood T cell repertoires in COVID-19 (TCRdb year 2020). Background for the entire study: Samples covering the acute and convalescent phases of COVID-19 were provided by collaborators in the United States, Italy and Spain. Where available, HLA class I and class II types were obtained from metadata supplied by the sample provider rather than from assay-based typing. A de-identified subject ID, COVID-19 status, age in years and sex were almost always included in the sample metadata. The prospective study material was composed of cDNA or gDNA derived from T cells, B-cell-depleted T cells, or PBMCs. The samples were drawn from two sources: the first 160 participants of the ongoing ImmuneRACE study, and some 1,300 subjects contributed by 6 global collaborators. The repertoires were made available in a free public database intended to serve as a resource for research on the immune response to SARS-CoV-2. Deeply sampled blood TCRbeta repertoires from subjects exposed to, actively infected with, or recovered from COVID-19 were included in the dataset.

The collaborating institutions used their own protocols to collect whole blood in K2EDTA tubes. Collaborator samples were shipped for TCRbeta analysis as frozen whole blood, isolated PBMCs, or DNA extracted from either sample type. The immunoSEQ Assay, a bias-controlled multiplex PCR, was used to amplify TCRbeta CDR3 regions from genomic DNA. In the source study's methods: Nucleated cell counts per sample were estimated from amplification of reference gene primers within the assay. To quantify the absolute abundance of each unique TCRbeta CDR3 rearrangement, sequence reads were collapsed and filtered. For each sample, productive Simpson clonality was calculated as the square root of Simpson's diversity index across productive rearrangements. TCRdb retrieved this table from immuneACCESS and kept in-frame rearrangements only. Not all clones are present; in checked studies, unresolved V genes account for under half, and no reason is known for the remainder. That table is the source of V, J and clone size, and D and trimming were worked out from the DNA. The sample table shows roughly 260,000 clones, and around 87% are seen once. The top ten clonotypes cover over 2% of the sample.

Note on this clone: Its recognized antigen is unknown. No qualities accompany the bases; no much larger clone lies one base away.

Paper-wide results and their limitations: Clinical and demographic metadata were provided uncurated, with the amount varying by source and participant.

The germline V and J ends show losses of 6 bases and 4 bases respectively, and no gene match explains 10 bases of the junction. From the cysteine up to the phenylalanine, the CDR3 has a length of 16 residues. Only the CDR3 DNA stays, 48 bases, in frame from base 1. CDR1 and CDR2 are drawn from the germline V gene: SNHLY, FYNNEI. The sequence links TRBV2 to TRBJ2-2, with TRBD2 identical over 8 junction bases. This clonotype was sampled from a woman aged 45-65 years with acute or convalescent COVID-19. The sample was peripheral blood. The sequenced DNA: TGTGCCAGCAGCCAAAAAGCGGGAGCAAGCACCGGGGAGCTGTTTTTT. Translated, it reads CASSQKAGASTGELFF.